This T cell receptor beta chain is from a study of blood T cell repertoires in COVID-19. In the study overall: Nucleic acid was either cDNA or gDNA, and it came from T cells, B-cell-depleted T cells, or PBMCs.

As originally analysed: For nucleated cells, counts were estimated from reference gene primer amplification. The data were produced by immunoSEQ multiplex PCR, yet TCRdb's version contains in-frame clones alone and is incomplete. V, J and clone size were drawn from that table, and D and trimming were deduced from the DNA. Among roughly 73,000 clones listed, 80% to 90% were seen once. CDR1 is LGHNA, CDR2 YNFKEQ, per germline. V lost 0 bases to trimming and J lost 2 bases, with 10 bases between them. The length of the CDR3 is 16 residues. J is TRBJ2-2 and V is TRBV4-2, with a weak D call TRBD1 (5 bases). The source of this sequence is a woman over 75 with active or convalescent COVID-19. Sequencing used peripheral blood. The CDR3 region is CASSQDRQGNTGELFF. The DNA of the CDR3 is TGTGCCAGCAGCCAAGATCGCCAGGGAAACACCGGGGAGCTGTTTTTT.